This T cell receptor beta chain was recorded in a study of blood T cell repertoires in COVID-19. About the study: The origin of the acute and convalescent COVID-19 samples was the United States, Italy and Spain. PBMCs, B-cell-depleted T cells, or T cells were the source of the cDNA or gDNA that made up the material.

The table lists this clone with a count of one. Losses at the gene ends were 3 bases for V and 7 bases for J; bases not matched to a gene: 3. This CDR3 region has 15 residues. CDR1 and CDR2 from the germline V gene are SGHTA and FQGNSA. Authors' processing steps: Researchers report that nucleated cell counts were estimated from reference gene primer amplification. TCRdb's table, derived via immunoSEQ multiplex PCR, lists solely in-frame clones and lacks some. From that table come the V and J calls and clone size; the DNA was used to work out D and trimming. Among fewer than 75,000 clones listed, under 95% were seen once.

This chain connects TRBV7-2 to TRBJ2-1; 13 nucleotides match TRBD2. The sample comprised peripheral blood. This TCR was recovered from a human donor in a cohort sampled during active COVID-19. The chain's CDR3 is CASSFPTSGRNEQFF. The CDR3 nucleotides are TGTGCCAGCAGCTTCCCGACTAGCGGGAGGAATGAGCAGTTCTTC.